Below are 31 T cell receptor beta chains sequenced from a single sample in a study of T cell responses to AZD1222 COVID-19 vaccine. The repertoire was sequenced with immunoSEQ multiplex PCR; TCRdb's copy has only in-frame clones and lacks some. This table has 120,000 or so clones, around nine tenths appearing once. The sample was peripheral blood, taken 28 days after the second AZD1222 dose. These receptors all come from an adult who received the AZD1222 COVID-19 vaccine.

This clone came up once. This chain links TRBV19 with TRBJ2-7; D may correspond to TRBD1 or TRBD2 (6 bases each). This CDR3 has 14 amino acids. V was trimmed by 9 bases and J by 1 base, leaving 16 bases between them. Germline V gene lookup returns CDR1 LNHDA and CDR2 SQIVND (reference sequence). CDR3 amino acids: CASTRGEDSYEQYF. The CDR3 DNA follows: TGTGCCAGCACGAGGGGGGAAGATTCCTACGAGCAGTACTTC.

The chain employs TRBV7-8 and TRBJ1-1, with D uncertain. This CDR3 has 13 residues. The V end was cut by 5 bases, the J end by 0 bases, with 7 bases between. From germline, CDR1 is SGHVS and CDR2 FQNEAQ. CDR3 DNA: TGTGCCAGCAGCGGACGGTTGAACACTGAAGCTTTCTTT. This encodes CASSGRLNTEAFF.

This chain uses TRBV28 with TRBJ2-7, with a tentative D call TRBD2 (6 bases). In germline, CDR1 is MDHEN, CDR2 SYDVKM. Trimming left V 6 bases short and J 2 bases short, with 17 bases between. The CDR3 length is 15 residues. CDR3 nucleotides: TGTGCCAGCAGCCCCACAAGCGGGCCGCCCTACGAGCAGTACTTC. This translates into CASSPTSGPPYEQYF.

This clone was seen only once. This chain links TRBV27 with TRBJ2-7; tentative D call: TRBD2 (6 bases). Trimming stripped 4 bases from V and 2 bases from J, with 18 bases between. CDR1 is MNHEY and CDR2 is SMNVEV in the germline V gene (reference sequence). The CDR3 extends over 16 amino acids. The CDR3 DNA reads as TGTGCCAGCAGTTCCCTTATAGCGGCCACTACCTACGAGCAGTACTTC. It is translated as CASSSLIAATTYEQYF.

The rearrangement links TRBV18 to TRBJ2-4, with D unclear. The V end was cut by 1 base, the J end by 0 bases, with 13 bases between. This CDR3 spans 17 amino acids. The germline V gene encodes CDR1 KGHSH and CDR2 LQKENI. CDR3 sequence reads: CASSPQTAQIAKNIQYF. CDR3 nucleotide sequence: TGTGCCAGCTCACCACAGACCGCCCAGATAGCCAAAAACATTCAGTACTTC.

This chain uses TRBV12-3 or TRBV12-4 with TRBJ1-4; D uncertain. This CDR3 contains 11 residues. Trimming removed 7 bases at V and 4 bases at J, with 4 bases between. CDR3 DNA sequence: TGTGCCAGCAAGTTTAATGAAAAACTGTTTTTT. Its protein product is CASKFNEKLFF.

A remark on this clone: The sample carries other DNA sequences with the same CDR3. The gene calls are TRBV9 and TRBJ1-6; D gene uncertain. Deletions cut 0 bases from V and 7 bases from J, with 2 bases between. Germline V lookup: CDR1 SGDLS, CDR2 YYNGEE. The CDR3 is 12 amino acids. CDR3 DNA: TGTGCCAGCAGCGTAGGAAATTCACCCCTCCACTTT. Translation: CASSVGNSPLHF.

This chain uses TRBV3-1 (or the pseudogene TRBV3-2) with TRBJ2-5; 8 positions match TRBD2. This CDR3 region has 18 residues. V lost 0 bases to trimming and J lost 2 bases; unmatched junction nucleotides: 11. CDR1 and CDR2 from the germline V gene are LGHDT and YNNKEL (reference sequence). CDR3 protein: CASSQDLGSSGGQETQYF. DNA of the CDR3: TGTGCCAGCAGCCAAGACCTCGGGTCGAGCGGGGGTCAAGAGACCCAGTACTTC.

This sequence joins TRBV9 and TRBJ2-7; a weak D match, TRBD1 (6 bases). The CDR3 is 14 residues long. Trimming left V 0 bases short and J 3 bases short, with 10 bases between. Per germline, CDR1 SGDLS and CDR2 YYNGEE. In DNA, the CDR3 is TGTGCCAGCAGCGTAGGACAGGCCCGCTACGAGCAGTACTTC. This encodes CASSVGQARYEQYF.

The J gene is TRBJ2-7, the V gene TRBV19; 8 positions agree with TRBD2. Germline V lookup: CDR1 LNHDA, CDR2 SQIVND (reference sequence). Trimming at V came to 9 bases and at J to 5 bases, leaving 12 bases not matched to a gene. The CDR3 extends over 14 amino acids. The CDR3, as DNA: TGTGCCAGCCGACCGGGAGGGGAGGCCGACGAGCAGTACTTC. This sequence encodes CASRPGGEADEQYF.

The rearrangement links TRBV7-2 to TRBJ2-1; D remains unclear. There are 11 residues in the CDR3. CDR1 is SGHTA and CDR2 is FQGNSA in the germline V gene. V lost 2 bases and J lost 7, with 3 bases in between. CDR3 nucleotides: TGTGCCAGCAGCTTAATAAATGAGCAGTTCTTC. Translating gives CASSLINEQFF.

The V call is TRBV6-5, the J call TRBJ1-3; 7 bases agree with TRBD1. Germline CDR1 MNHEY, CDR2 SVGAGI. J lost 1 base, V lost 10 bases, and 10 bases had no gene match. This CDR3 has 15 amino acids. Here the CDR3 DNA reads TGTGCCACCCCCGGACAGGCGGAATCTGGAAACACCATATATTTT. As protein: CATPGQAESGNTIYF.

In this sample, this clone turned up once. V and J are TRBV19 and TRBJ2-2, with D possibly matching TRBD2 (5 bases). The CDR3 is made up of 14 amino acids. V lost 7 bases and J lost 0, with 9 bases in between. The germline gives CDR1 LNHDA, CDR2 SQIVND (reference sequence). Written as DNA, the CDR3 is TGTGCCAGTACAAGCGGAGCGAACACCGGGGAGCTGTTTTTT. This codes for CASTSGANTGELFF.

V usage is TRBV7-2 and J usage is TRBJ2-3; perhaps TRBD2 as D (6 bases). V lost 8 bases to trimming and J lost 4 bases, with 13 bases between them. The length of the CDR3 is 13 residues. CDR1 is SGHTA and CDR2 is FQGNSA in the germline V gene. CDR3 nucleotides: TGTGCCAGCGCGGGGATGAACTCAGATACGCAGTATTTT. Residues: CASAGMNSDTQYF.

J is TRBJ2-2 and V is TRBV5-1; a weak D match, TRBD1 (6 bases). The V end lost 3 bases, the J end lost 8 bases, and 14 bases lay between the germline ends. The germline V gene has CDR1 SGHRS and CDR2 YFSETQ. The CDR3 runs 14 residues. CDR3 DNA: TGCGCCAGCAGCTCCACAGGGACCTCTGGGGAGCTGTTTTTT. Translation gives CASSSTGTSGELFF.

The chain recombines TRBV5-1 with TRBJ2-5; D is uncertain. The CDR3 is 14 residues long. Trimming removed 7 bases from V and 5 bases from J, with 18 bases in between. Germline V gene data show CDR1 as SGHRS and CDR2 as YFSETQ. The CDR3 region is CASLQWAVAETQYF. CDR3 DNA sequence: TGCGCCAGCCTCCAGTGGGCAGTTGCGGAGACCCAGTACTTC.

This sequence joins TRBV7-2 and TRBJ2-7, with a weak D call TRBD2 (5 bases). With 1 base removed from V and 7 bases from J, the gap between germline ends came to 17 bases. Germline V gene sequence: CDR1 SGHTA, CDR2 FQGNSA. The CDR3 runs to 15 residues. The CDR3 nucleotides are TGTGCCAGCAGCTTAGACCGAGCGGAACCGCGGGAGCAGTACTTC. Amino acids: CASSLDRAEPREQYF.

V and J are TRBV30 and TRBJ1-2; D might be TRBD1 (5 bases). The CDR3 is made up of 17 amino acids. V was shortened by 0 bases and J by 4 bases, with 21 bases between the two germline ends. CDR1 and CDR2 from the germline V gene are GTSNPN and SVGIG (reference sequence). The CDR3 DNA reads as TGTGCCTGGAGTGTACTGGGTTCCAGGGCCCGGGGCTATGGCTACACCTTC. It is translated as CAWSVLGSRARGYGYTF.

The rearrangement joins TRBV9 to TRBJ2-1; 10 bases match TRBD1. Germline lookup yields CDR1 SGDLS and CDR2 YYNGEE. The V segment lost 4 bases and the J segment 6 bases; nucleotides outside the gene matches: 10. The CDR3 runs 16 residues. Here the CDR3 DNA reads TGTGCCAGCAGCTTGAGAGCCGGGACAGGGGTCAATGAGCAGTTCTTC. It specifies CASSLRAGTGVNEQFF.

V is TRBV7-2 and J is TRBJ2-5; unclear D gene. CDR3 length: 13 amino acids. V lost 2 bases and J lost 9, with 13 bases in between. CDR1 and CDR2 (germline): SGHTA, FQGNSA. The CDR3 spells CASSLRQLGAQYF. DNA of the CDR3: TGTGCCAGCAGCTTACGGCAGCTTGGGGCCCAGTACTTC.

This clone occurred a few times. The gene calls are TRBV11-2 and TRBJ2-3; TRBD2 agrees at 13 bases. V lost 6 bases to trimming and J lost 9 bases; unmatched junction nucleotides: 6. Germline CDR1 is SGHAT and CDR2 is FQNNGV. CDR3 size: 14 residues. This CDR3 is CASRRLAGGRTQYF. CDR3 nucleotide sequence: TGTGCCAGCAGACGACTAGCGGGGGGTAGGACGCAGTATTTT.

The chain is built from TRBV4-3 and TRBJ2-7; unclear D gene. The CDR3 runs to 13 residues. Between the trimmed V and J ends, which lost 0 bases and 6 bases, there was a span of 9 bases. Germline CDR1 and CDR2: LGHNA and YSLEER. This chain's CDR3 is CASSQDPLGEQYF. CDR3 sequence (DNA): TGCGCCAGCAGCCAAGATCCTTTGGGCGAGCAGTACTTC.

The chain couples TRBV5-1 to TRBJ1-1; TRBD1 matches at 8 bases. Germline V gene data show CDR1 as SGHRS and CDR2 as YFSETQ. The CDR3 consists of 14 residues. Losses at the gene ends were 4 bases for V and 1 base for J; bases not matched to a gene: 3. The CDR3 protein is CASSVDRANTEAFF. As DNA, the CDR3 is TGCGCCAGCAGCGTGGACAGGGCGAACACTGAAGCTTTCTTT. The complete variable domain, with remaining parts taken from reference TRBV5-1 and TRBJ1-1, reads KAGVTQTPRYLIKTRGQQVTLSCSPISGHRSVSWYQQTPGQGLQFLFEYFSETQRNKGNFPGRFSGRQFSNSRSEMNVSTLELGDSALYLCASSVDRANTEAFFGQGTRLTVV.

The J gene is TRBJ2-4, the V gene TRBV11-3, with a possible D match to TRBD1 (6 bases). The CDR3 loop spans 19 amino acids. Germline V gene sequence: CDR1 SGHNT, CDR2 YENEEA. V lost 1 base and J 2 bases, leaving 21 bases between the germline ends. This CDR3 is CASSLGPTGTDVSKNIQYF. The CDR3 region has the DNA TGTGCCAGCAGCTTAGGCCCTACAGGGACCGATGTCTCCAAAAACATTCAGTACTTC.

V and J are TRBV4-3 and TRBJ1-2, with D hard to call. With 1 base removed from V and 4 bases from J, the gap between germline ends came to 13 bases. CDR1 is LGHNA and CDR2 is YSLEER in the germline V gene. The CDR3 totals 15 residues. The chain's CDR3 is CASSQVSTLSYGYTF. The CDR3 DNA reads as TGCGCCAGCAGCCAAGTCTCTACGTTATCCTATGGCTACACCTTC.

This chain uses TRBV3-1 (or the pseudogene TRBV3-2) with TRBJ2-1, with D possibly TRBD2 on 5 matching bases. Deletions cut 1 base from V and 9 bases from J, with 13 bases between. Germline CDR1 reads LGHDT; CDR2 reads YNNKEL (reference sequence). The CDR3 is 14 amino acids. The CDR3 protein is CASSQGLAWGEQFF. The DNA for the CDR3 is TGTGCCAGCAGCCAAGGATTAGCGTGGGGTGAGCAGTTCTTC.

The chain recombines TRBV9 with TRBJ2-2; D is ambiguous. The CDR3 contains 14 residues. V lost 4 bases to trimming and J lost 7 bases, with 14 bases between them. Germline V gene data show CDR1 as SGDLS and CDR2 as YYNGEE. CDR3 in DNA: TGTGCCAGCAGCCCGAGCCTCGAGTTCGGGGAGCTGTTTTTT. It translates to CASSPSLEFGELFF.

The chain is built from TRBV7-9 and TRBJ1-5, with D tentatively TRBD1 (5 bases). V was clipped by 1 base and J by 0 bases, with 13 bases between them. The CDR3 has 17 amino acids. CDR1 and CDR2 (germline): SEHNR, FQNEAQ (reference sequence). CDR3 region: CASSLGGAAYSNQPQHF. The CDR3 coding sequence is TGTGCCAGCAGCTTAGGCGGGGCCGCTTATAGCAATCAGCCCCAGCATTTT.

This chain connects TRBV4-3 to TRBJ2-7; 7 nucleotides agree with TRBD2. Per germline, CDR1 LGHNA and CDR2 YSLEER. CDR3 size: 13 residues. V shed 0 bases, J shed 7 bases, and the junction held 3 bases outside the gene matches. CDR3 in DNA: TGCGCCAGCAGCCAAGAGTTTAGCGGGGAGCAGTACTTC. It codes for CASSQEFSGEQYF.

This sequence joins TRBV7-3 and TRBJ1-1; no clear D. The CDR3 length is 14 residues. V lost 5 bases, J lost 2 bases, and 12 bases lay in between. CDR1 SGHTA and CDR2 FQGTGA come from the germline V gene. In nucleotides, the CDR3 is TGTGCCAGCAGCCTCCGTGGGAGTAACACTGAAGCTTTCTTT. This encodes CASSLRGSNTEAFF.

The rearrangement uses TRBV7-6 and TRBJ2-1, with D tentatively TRBD1 or TRBD2 (5 bases each). CDR1 and CDR2 (germline): SGHVS, FNYEAQ. The CDR3 is 16 amino acids. V was pared by 4 bases and J by 5 bases, with 18 bases between. CDR3: CASSSPAGRTHNEQFF. CDR3 coding DNA: TGTGCCAGCAGCTCCCCGGCAGGGAGAACCCACAATGAGCAGTTCTTC.